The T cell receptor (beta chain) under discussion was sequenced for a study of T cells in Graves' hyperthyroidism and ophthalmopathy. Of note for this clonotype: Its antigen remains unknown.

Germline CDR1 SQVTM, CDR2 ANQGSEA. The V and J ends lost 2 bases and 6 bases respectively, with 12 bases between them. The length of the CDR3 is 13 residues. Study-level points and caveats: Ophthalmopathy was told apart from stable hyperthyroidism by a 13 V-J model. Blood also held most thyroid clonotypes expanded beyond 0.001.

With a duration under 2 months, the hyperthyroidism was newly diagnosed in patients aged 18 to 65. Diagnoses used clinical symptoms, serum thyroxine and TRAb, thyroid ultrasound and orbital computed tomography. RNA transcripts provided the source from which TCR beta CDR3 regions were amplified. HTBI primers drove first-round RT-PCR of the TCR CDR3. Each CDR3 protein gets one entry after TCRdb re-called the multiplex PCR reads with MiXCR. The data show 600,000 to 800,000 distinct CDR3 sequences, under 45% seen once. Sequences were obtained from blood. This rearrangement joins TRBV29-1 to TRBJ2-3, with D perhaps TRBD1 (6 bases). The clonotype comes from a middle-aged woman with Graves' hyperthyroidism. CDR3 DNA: TGCAGCGTTGAAAAGGGGGATCAGGATACGCAGTATTTT. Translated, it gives CSVEKGDQDTQYF.